The sequence of this TCR beta chain was determined in a study of cytomegalovirus exposure and HLA in healthy donors. Study background: Unique TCR beta sequences numbering fewer than 130 million came from around 180 million T cells in an earlier analysis.

In regard to this clone: The antigen remains undetermined.

General study results and limits: Cytomegalovirus association was assigned to 150 to 200 TCR beta chains.

The study ran its PCR with 60 Vbeta and 13 Jbeta primers. The protocol was immunoSEQ multiplex PCR, while the TCRdb copy is restricted to in-frame clones and leaves out a portion. The repertoire consists of some 160,000 clones, with around nine tenths occurring once and the leading ten covering over 1.5%. The V end lost 6 bases, the J end lost 1 base, and 15 bases lay between the germline ends. The CDR3 covers 15 residues. From germline, CDR1 is MNHNS and CDR2 SASEGT. The genes are TRBV6-1 and TRBJ1-1, with D possibly matching TRBD1 (6 bases). The TCR sequence derives from a woman younger than 30 in good health and CMV-seronegative. Sequencing was done on a sample of PBMCs. The CDR3 here is CASRHYRAKNTEAFF. CDR3 DNA sequence: TGTGCCAGCAGACATTACAGGGCCAAGAACACTGAAGCTTTCTTT.